This TCR beta chain was documented in a study of shared clonotypes between healthy human individuals. In the study overall: Three CD4 naive, three CD4 memory, two CD8 naive and one CD8 memory plate were used per donor. Overall study findings and caveats: Clonotype sharing across donors was expected to vary with sequencing depth.

It was across several immunoSEQ plates that each subset's genomic DNA was evenly split. Sequencing was performed with immunoSEQ multiplex PCR; in TCRdb, only in-frame clones are kept and a portion is missing. This repertoire shows millions of clones, approximately 93% found once; its top ten account for 0.39%. This clone appeared once. Its antigen remains unidentified. This CDR3 is 14 amino acids long. The germline V gene has CDR1 MDHEN and CDR2 SYDVKM. With 2 bases removed from V and 5 bases from J, the gap between germline ends came to 12 bases. All donors were Caucasian adults living in Nashville, Tennessee.

Sequenced input: naive CD4+ T cells from PBMCs. Stated subset: CD45RA+ positively selected. The chain employs TRBV28 and TRBJ1-1; tentatively, D is TRBD1 (6 bases). This clonotype originated in a man aged 18 to 35 in good health. Some clones in this sample may be carry-over from other donors' samples. The CDR3 is CASSLARRGTEAFF. CDR3 coding DNA: TGTGCCAGCAGTTTAGCCCGGAGGGGGACTGAAGCTTTCTTT.